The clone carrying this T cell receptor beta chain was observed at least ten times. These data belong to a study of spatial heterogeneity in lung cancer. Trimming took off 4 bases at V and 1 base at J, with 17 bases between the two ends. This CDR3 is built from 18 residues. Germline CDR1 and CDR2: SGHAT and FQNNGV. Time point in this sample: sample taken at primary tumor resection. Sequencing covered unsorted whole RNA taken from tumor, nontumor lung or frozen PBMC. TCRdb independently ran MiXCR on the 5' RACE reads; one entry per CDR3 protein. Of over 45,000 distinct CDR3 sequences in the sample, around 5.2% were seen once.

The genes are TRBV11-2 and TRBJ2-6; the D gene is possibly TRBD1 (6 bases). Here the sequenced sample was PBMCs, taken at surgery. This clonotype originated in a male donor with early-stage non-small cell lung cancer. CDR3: CASSYSGWGQSGANVLTF. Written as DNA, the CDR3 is TGTGCCAGCAGCTACTCCGGGTGGGGACAATCTGGGGCCAACGTCCTGACTTTC.